This passage covers 7 T cell receptor beta chains from one sample sequenced in a study of T cells in Graves' hyperthyroidism and ophthalmopathy. The source material, RNA transcripts, was used to amplify TCR beta CDR3 regions. Primed by the HTBI set, a first-round RT-PCR was run on the TCR CDR3. TCRdb passed the multiplex PCR reads through MiXCR, listing each CDR3 protein once. The data show about 300,000 distinct CDR3 sequences, around a fifth seen once. Sequenced material: blood. The receptors were gathered from a man aged 50 or older with Graves' ophthalmopathy.

This clonotype was seen ten or more times. The chain uses TRBV28 and TRBJ2-3; 9 bases line up with TRBD2. Germline trimming cut 2 bases from V and 5 bases from J; bases unmatched to any gene: 8. The germline CDR1 and CDR2 sequences are MDHEN and SYDVKM. The CDR3 totals 16 residues. The CDR3 nucleotides read TGTGCCAGCAGTTTAGGGGCGGGAGGGAAGGAAGATACGCAGTATTTT. This encodes CASSLGAGGKEDTQYF.

This clonotype was picked up a small number of times. The chain combines TRBV20-1 with TRBJ2-4; D could derive from TRBD1 or TRBD2 (7 bases each). Germline V gene sequence: CDR1 DFQATT, CDR2 SNEGSKA (reference sequence). The CDR3 spans 15 residues. V lost 5 bases, J lost 1 base, and 15 bases lay in between. The CDR3 spells CSAPGGGNAKNIQYF. The DNA of the CDR3 is TGCAGTGCTCCAGGGGGAGGGAATGCCAAAAACATTCAGTACTTC.

This clonotype has at least ten counts. V and J are TRBV5-6 and TRBJ2-4, with D tentatively TRBD1 or TRBD2 (5 bases each). CDR3 length: 13 residues. V was cut by 4 bases and J by 5 bases, with 10 bases left in between. Per germline, CDR1 SGHDT and CDR2 YYEEEE. The chain's CDR3 is CASSLGTENIQYF. As DNA, the CDR3 is TGTGCCAGCAGCCTTGGGACGGAAAACATTCAGTACTTC.

V usage is TRBV20-1 and J usage is TRBJ2-3, with 9 bases identical to TRBD2. The CDR3 sequence is 17 residues long. In germline, CDR1 is DFQATT, CDR2 SNEGSKA (reference sequence). The ends lost 0 bases at V and 3 bases at J; junction bases unmatched: 10. This CDR3 is CSARDLSSGVSTDTQYF. The CDR3 nucleotides are TGCAGTGCTAGAGATCTATCTAGCGGGGTTTCGACAGATACGCAGTATTTT.

This clonotype came up many times. The chain recombines TRBV28 with TRBJ2-7; 11 bases map to TRBD1. CDR3 length equals 15 residues. After removal of 5 bases from V and 2 bases from J, the junction contained 5 bases not matched to a gene. Germline values: CDR1 MDHEN, CDR2 SYDVKM. CDR3 loop: CASSPPGQGAYEQYF. The CDR3 bases are TGTGCCAGCAGTCCACCGGGACAGGGGGCCTACGAGCAGTACTTC.

The table lists this clonotype with a few counts. The rearrangement joins TRBV6-5 to TRBJ1-3; 7 nucleotides match TRBD1. The CDR3 runs 15 residues. The J segment lost 4 bases and the V segment lost 2 bases, leaving 5 bases of the junction unmatched. Germline V gives CDR1 MNHEY, CDR2 SVGAGI. The CDR3 reads CASSYRGPGGNTIYF. For the CDR3, the DNA is TGTGCCAGCAGTTACAGGGGGCCAGGGGGAAACACCATATATTTT.

This clonotype was counted a few times. The chain is built from TRBV12-3 or TRBV12-4 and TRBJ1-1; D is ambiguous. The CDR3 has 14 residues. V lost 3 bases and J 0 bases, leaving 8 bases between the germline ends. CDR3 sequence: CASSLLRLNTEAFF. The CDR3 coding sequence is TGTGCCAGCAGTTTGCTCAGGTTGAACACTGAAGCTTTCTTT.